This is a list of T cell receptor beta chains from one sample in a study of T cell responses to AZD1222 COVID-19 vaccine. Repertoires were generated with immunoSEQ multiplex PCR, while TCRdb's copy carries only in-frame clones and drops some. The table includes 100,000 to 150,000 clones, 80% to 90% detected once. The input for sequencing was peripheral blood, taken on day 0 of AZD1222 vaccination. The receptor set was obtained from an adult in good health. CDR3s include the opening cysteine and the closing phenylalanine or tryptophan. The order of the fields is J gene, CDR3 length, V gene, CDR3 protein.

TRBJ1-3 15 TRBV2 CASSDASNSGNTIYF
TRBJ1-2 15 TRBV2 CASSETSFPTDGYTF
TRBJ1-3 15 TRBV6-5 CASSYSGGSGNTIYF
TRBJ2-7 14 TRBV28 CASVRRDTTYEQYF
TRBJ1-2 13 TRBV4-2 CASSSSGGSGYTF
TRBJ2-5 14 TRBV5-6 CASSQPGGRETQYF
TRBJ1-1 14 TRBV11-1 CASSPTGRGTEAFF
TRBJ2-7 16 TRBV2 CASTEEISGSSYEQYF
TRBJ1-1 14 TRBV7-8 CASSQKGGGTEAFF
TRBJ2-7 15 TRBV7-9 CASSLIDSGKAEQYF
TRBJ1-4 15 TRBV5-5 CASSVGGPRDEKLFF
TRBJ1-1 13 TRBV30 CAWEVIRDTEAFF
TRBJ1-2 13 TRBV11-1 CASSLQGHYGYTF
TRBJ2-1 14 TRBV18 CASSLGTSIGEQFF
TRBJ1-2 13 TRBV14 CASSQELLYGYTF
TRBJ2-7 11 TRBV30 CAWSTVYEQYF